A selection of T cell receptor beta chains follows, all from one sample in a study of molecular identifiers for immune sequencing clone quantification. TCRdb recomputed calls from the PCR reads with MiXCR, one row per CDR3 protein. The table lists hundreds of thousands of distinct CDR3 sequences, 20% to 25% of them singletons. Sequencing was carried out using naive CD8+ T cells from blood, with Jurkat cell RNA spiked in. The receptors were sampled from a human donor in good health. Some libraries in this study had Jurkat cell RNA spiked in. Both conserved end residues are part of each CDR3. A D gene is named only where the DNA matches it firmly. Some rows mark clone size as missing; the rest say once, few, many or name a class of expanded clone.

D gene: .; J gene: TRBJ1-2; V gene: TRBV3-1; clone size: once; CDR3 DNA: TGTGCCAGCAGCCCCCCCCGGCGCGACTGGGATTTGCGCTATGGCTACACCTTC; CDR3 protein: CASSPPRRDWDLRYGYTF
D gene: .; J gene: TRBJ2-5; V gene: TRBV7-7; clone size: many; CDR3 DNA: TGTGCCAGCAGCCCGCCCGACTATAGTGGAGAAGAGACCCAGTACTTC; CDR3 protein: CASSPPDYSGEETQYF
D gene: TRBD1; J gene: TRBJ1-6; V gene: TRBV9; clone size: many; CDR3 DNA: TGTGCCAGCAGCGGAGGACAGGGCTCACCCCTCCACTTT; CDR3 protein: CASSGGQGSPLHF
D gene: .; J gene: TRBJ2-7; V gene: TRBV20-1; clone size: many; CDR3 DNA: TGCAGTGCCGAGGGTGGTCAGGTGTATTACGAGCAGTACTTC; CDR3 protein: CSAEGGQVYYEQYF
D gene: .; J gene: TRBJ2-7; V gene: TRBV4-3; clone size: many; CDR3 DNA: TGCGCCAGCAGCCAGGGAATGGGGGTAGAGCAGTACTTC; CDR3 protein: CASSQGMGVEQYF
D gene: .; J gene: TRBJ2-7; V gene: TRBV12-3/TRBV12-4; clone size: many; CDR3 DNA: TGTGCCAGCAGTTTTTGGAAAGGGGAGCAGTACTTC; CDR3 protein: CASSFWKGEQYF
D gene: .; J gene: TRBJ2-5; V gene: TRBV5-5; clone size: many; CDR3 DNA: TGTGCCAGCAGGACCTCAGACCTCGGCCAAGAGACCCAGTACTTC; CDR3 protein: CASRTSDLGQETQYF
D gene: .; J gene: TRBJ2-7; V gene: TRBV5-5; clone size: many; CDR3 DNA: TGTGCCAGCAGCTTGGCCATGGACCCCTACGAGAAGTGCTTC; CDR3 protein: CASSLAMDPYEKCF
D gene: TRBD2; J gene: TRBJ2-7; V gene: TRBV7-9; clone size: .; CDR3 DNA: TGTGCCAGCAGCACCTCTAGCGGGGGTTTCGAGCAGTACTTC; CDR3 protein: CASSTSSGGFEQYF
D gene: TRBD2; J gene: TRBJ2-5; V gene: TRBV7-9; clone size: .; CDR3 DNA: TGTGCCAGCAGCTCTCTAGCGGGGAGGCCGGAGACCCAGTACTTC; CDR3 protein: CASSSLAGRPETQYF
D gene: .; J gene: TRBJ2-7; V gene: TRBV20-1; clone size: many; CDR3 DNA: TGCAGTGCAGAAGAGGCGGACCGTGCTGCCTACGAGCAGTACTTC; CDR3 protein: CSAEEADRAAYEQYF
D gene: TRBD1; J gene: TRBJ2-3; V gene: TRBV29-1; clone size: many; CDR3 DNA: TGCAGCGTTCGACTGGCGGGACAGGGCACAGATACGCAGTATTTT; CDR3 protein: CSVRLAGQGTDTQYF
D gene: TRBD1; J gene: TRBJ2-7; V gene: TRBV5-1; clone size: .; CDR3 DNA: TGTGCCAGCAGCCTACCGGACAGGGGATCCTACGAGCAGTACTTC; CDR3 protein: CASSLPDRGSYEQYF
D gene: .; J gene: TRBJ1-4; V gene: TRBV30; clone size: many; CDR3 DNA: TGTGCCTGGAGCGAGTATAATGAAAAACTGTTTTTT; CDR3 protein: CAWSEYNEKLFF
D gene: .; J gene: TRBJ1-2; V gene: TRBV5-6; clone size: many; CDR3 DNA: TGTGCCAGCAGCTTGAGTTCCGGGACGGCCTATGGCTACACCTTC; CDR3 protein: CASSLSSGTAYGYTF
D gene: TRBD1; J gene: TRBJ2-3; V gene: TRBV4-1; clone size: .; CDR3 DNA: TGCGCCAGCAGCCTGACAGGGGATGGGACGCAGTATTTT; CDR3 protein: CASSLTGDGTQYF
D gene: TRBD2; J gene: TRBJ2-7; V gene: TRBV28; clone size: many; CDR3 DNA: TGTGCCAGCGGCGGGGGGAATGAGCAGTACTTC; CDR3 protein: CASGGGNEQYF
D gene: .; J gene: TRBJ1-2; V gene: TRBV6-2/TRBV6-3; clone size: .; CDR3 DNA: TGTGCCAGCAGTTCCAAGCGGACATCTTATAACTATGGCTACACCTTC; CDR3 protein: CASSSKRTSYNYGYTF
D gene: .; J gene: TRBJ2-3; V gene: TRBV11-3; clone size: .; CDR3 DNA: TGTGCCAGCAGCTTTCAGGGGAGCACAGATACGCAGTATTTT; CDR3 protein: CASSFQGSTDTQYF
D gene: .; J gene: TRBJ2-7; V gene: TRBV7-2; clone size: many; CDR3 DNA: TGTGCCAGCAGCTTAGGGAGTTCTGGGGGCGAGCAGTACTTC; CDR3 protein: CASSLGSSGGEQYF
D gene: .; J gene: TRBJ2-2; V gene: TRBV20-1; clone size: many; CDR3 DNA: TGCAGTGCTCCGGACAAGAACACCGGGGAGCTGTTTTTT; CDR3 protein: CSAPDKNTGELFF
D gene: .; J gene: TRBJ1-1; V gene: TRBV20-1; clone size: .; CDR3 DNA: TGCAGTGCTATCGCAGTTTCGACTGAAGCTTCCTTT; CDR3 protein: CSAIAVSTEASF
D gene: .; J gene: TRBJ2-3; V gene: TRBV7-9; clone size: few; CDR3 DNA: TGTGCCAGCAGCTTAGCAGGGTTGGGCACAGATACGCAGTATTTT; CDR3 protein: CASSLAGLGTDTQYF
D gene: .; J gene: TRBJ2-3; V gene: TRBV12-3/TRBV12-4; clone size: few; CDR3 DNA: TGTGCCAGCAGTTTAACCCCAGTTGCAGATACGCAGTATTTT; CDR3 protein: CASSLTPVADTQYF
D gene: .; J gene: TRBJ2-3; V gene: TRBV7-6; clone size: many; CDR3 DNA: TGTGCCAGCAGCTCCCATCGGGCTAGCGAGACAGATACGCAGTATTTT; CDR3 protein: CASSSHRASETDTQYF
D gene: .; J gene: TRBJ1-3; V gene: TRBV4-3; clone size: .; CDR3 DNA: TGCGCCAGCAGCCAAGATCTGCCCTGGTCTGGAGACACCATATATTTT; CDR3 protein: CASSQDLPWSGDTIYF
D gene: .; J gene: TRBJ1-5; V gene: TRBV7-6; clone size: few; CDR3 DNA: TGTGCCAGCAGCCGAGGGGTAATGGGCCAGCCCCAGCATTTT; CDR3 protein: CASSRGVMGQPQHF
D gene: .; J gene: TRBJ1-5; V gene: TRBV23-1; clone size: many; CDR3 DNA: TGCGCCAGCAGCCCCCCCAAACGAAATCAGCCCCAGCATTTT; CDR3 protein: CASSPPKRNQPQHF
D gene: .; J gene: TRBJ2-1; V gene: TRBV6-5; clone size: many; CDR3 DNA: TGTGCCAGCAGTTACGGAGGGGGCCGCAAGTTCTTC; CDR3 protein: CASSYGGGRKFF
D gene: .; J gene: TRBJ2-7; V gene: TRBV4-1; clone size: many; CDR3 DNA: TGCGCCAGCAGCCAAGATGCGGGCACCCTCTACGAGCAGTACTTC; CDR3 protein: CASSQDAGTLYEQYF
D gene: TRBD1; J gene: TRBJ1-1; V gene: TRBV20-1; clone size: many; CDR3 DNA: TGCAGTGCTAGGACAGGGGTCGAGGGCACTGAAGCTTTCTTT; CDR3 protein: CSARTGVEGTEAFF
D gene: .; J gene: TRBJ2-2; V gene: TRBV9; clone size: .; CDR3 DNA: TGTGCCAGCAGCGTAGCGGGAATGAACACCGGGGAGCTGTTTTTT; CDR3 protein: CASSVAGMNTGELFF
D gene: TRBD2; J gene: TRBJ2-7; V gene: TRBV7-9; clone size: many; CDR3 DNA: TGTGCCAGCAGCTCCACTAGCGGGAGCCACGAGCAGTACTTC; CDR3 protein: CASSSTSGSHEQYF
D gene: .; J gene: TRBJ2-6; V gene: TRBV6-1; clone size: many; CDR3 DNA: TGTGCCAGCAGTGAGGCACTTGGGGCCAACGTCCTGACTTTC; CDR3 protein: CASSEALGANVLTF
D gene: .; J gene: TRBJ2-5; V gene: TRBV7-9; clone size: many; CDR3 DNA: TGTGCCAGCACCGCCGGGTTAGAGACCCAGTACTTC; CDR3 protein: CASTAGLETQYF
D gene: TRBD1; J gene: TRBJ2-7; V gene: TRBV14; clone size: many; CDR3 DNA: TGTGCCAGCAGCCAAGATCTTGGGCAGGGGGTCCACGAGCAGTACTTC; CDR3 protein: CASSQDLGQGVHEQYF
D gene: .; J gene: TRBJ2-1; V gene: TRBV5-4; clone size: .; CDR3 DNA: TGTGCCAGCAGCGCACCGGTTGGTAGCGTCGGTGAGCAGTTCTTC; CDR3 protein: CASSAPVGSVGEQFF